This T cell receptor beta chain was identified in a study of blood T cell repertoires in COVID-19. Study context: Acute and convalescent COVID-19 samples came from the United States, Italy and Spain. T cells, B-cell-depleted T cells, or PBMCs provided the cDNA or gDNA that served as material.

How the authors handled the data: Amplification of reference gene primers provided the estimated nucleated cell counts. Profiling relied on immunoSEQ multiplex PCR, and the TCRdb table lists in-frame clones only, not all of them. From that table come the V and J calls and clone size; the DNA was used to work out D and trimming. The sample lists 150,000 to 200,000 clones, 70% to 85% occurring once. Trimming took 5 bases from V and 10 from J, leaving 14 bases between them. CDR1 is LNHDA, CDR2 SQIVND, per germline (reference sequence). The CDR3 totals 12 residues. This TCR came from a human donor in a cohort sampled during active COVID-19. The sample consisted of peripheral blood. The chain joins TRBV19 to TRBJ1-1; D gene unclear. The CDR3 spells CASSPPAGSAFF. The CDR3 DNA reads as TGTGCCAGTAGTCCTCCGGCCGGGTCAGCTTTCTTT.